This T cell receptor (beta chain) was sequenced for a study of blood T cells in healthy people across ages. V shed 6 bases and J shed 2 bases, with 21 bases lying between them. Germline values: CDR1 LGHDT, CDR2 YNNKEL (reference sequence). CDR3 length: 17 amino acids. A sample-barcoded 5' primer and a J-beta primer mix were used in a second PCR of about 7 to 11 cycles. In TCRdb, the 5' RACE reads were re-called with MiXCR into one record per CDR3 protein. The sample gives approximately 1.5 million distinct CDR3 sequences, roughly 30% of which show up once; 11% is in the top ten. The material sequenced was blood. The rearrangement uses TRBV3-1 and TRBJ2-3; a weak D match, TRBD2 (6 bases). The clonotype comes from a woman between 25 and 40 years old in good health. The CDR3 DNA is TGTGCCAGCAGGCTAGGAGGACTACCCTTTTCCACAGATACGCAGTATTTT. Residues: CASRLGGLPFSTDTQYF.